This entry lists 20 T cell receptor beta chains sequenced from one sample in a study of cytomegalovirus exposure and HLA in healthy donors. Using immunoSEQ multiplex PCR, the repertoire was profiled, and TCRdb retains in-frame clones only, with some absent. Seen here are 97,000 or so clones, roughly 87% observed once, and the top ten hold 5.5% to 7.5%. The sample consisted of PBMCs. All receptors derive from a man between 18 and 35 years old in good health and CMV-seropositive.

V usage is TRBV28 and J usage is TRBJ2-7; the match to TRBD1 covers 8 bases. This CDR3 has 17 amino acids. V lost 4 bases to trimming and J lost 2 bases; unmatched junction nucleotides: 13. CDR1 and CDR2 from the germline V gene are MDHEN and SYDVKM. The CDR3 reads CASSSDIQGAIPYEQYF. CDR3 sequence (DNA): TGTGCCAGCAGTTCAGACATCCAGGGGGCTATACCCTACGAGCAGTACTTC.

The chain uses TRBV6-1 and TRBJ1-3; tentatively, D is TRBD1 (5 bases). This CDR3 has 15 residues. Germline V lookup: CDR1 MNHNS, CDR2 SASEGT. V lost 5 bases, J lost 4 bases, and 15 bases lay in between. The CDR3 DNA sequence: TGTGCCAGCAGTTTCATGCAGGGTACAGGAAACACCATATATTTT. This sequence encodes CASSFMQGTGNTIYF.

The chain couples TRBV28 to TRBJ1-1, with no clear D. This CDR3 region has 12 residues. Trimming took 8 bases from V and 5 from J, leaving 12 bases between them. CDR1 MDHEN and CDR2 SYDVKM come from the germline V gene. The DNA for the CDR3 is TGTGCCAGCTTGGGCGTAGGAACTGAAGCTTTCTTT. Amino acid sequence: CASLGVGTEAFF.

The gene calls are TRBV19 and TRBJ2-7; 8 nucleotides line up with TRBD1. Germline values: CDR1 LNHDA, CDR2 SQIVND (reference sequence). The CDR3 sequence is 15 residues long. J lost 1 base, V lost 0 bases, and 2 bases had no gene match. The CDR3 region is CASSIEGTGSYEQYF. In DNA form, the CDR3 reads TGTGCCAGTAGTATAGAAGGGACAGGTTCCTACGAGCAGTACTTC.

The chain is built from TRBV13 and TRBJ2-3, with TRBD2 matching 8 bases. V trimming: 0 bases; J trimming: 10 bases; junction bases outside the gene matches: 6. CDR3 length: 14 amino acids. Germline V gene lookup returns CDR1 PRHDT and CDR2 FYEKMQ (reference sequence). CDR3 residues: CASSLGRGGTSQYF. The CDR3 region has the DNA TGTGCCAGCAGCTTAGGCCGGGGGGGGACATCGCAGTATTTT.

V gene TRBV28 combines with J gene TRBJ1-5, with TRBD1 matching over 10 bases. J was trimmed by 3 bases and V by 6 bases; bases with no gene match: 5. The CDR3 contains 15 residues. Germline assignment: CDR1 MDHEN and CDR2 SYDVKM. The CDR3 reads CASRTGGTDNQPQHF. CDR3 coding DNA: TGTGCCAGCAGGACAGGGGGCACAGACAATCAGCCCCAGCATTTT.

This clone was counted once. The rearrangement uses TRBV4-3 and TRBJ2-7, with 9 bases aligning to TRBD1. In germline, CDR1 is LGHNA, CDR2 YSLEER. The CDR3 spans 16 residues. With 0 bases clipped from V and 1 base from J, the junction kept 4 bases outside the gene matches. CDR3 sequence reads: CASSQDRGTGSYEQYF. As DNA, the CDR3 is TGCGCCAGCAGCCAAGATCGGGGGACAGGGTCCTACGAGCAGTACTTC.

The chain combines TRBV4-2 with TRBJ1-4; 10 bases are shared with TRBD1. The CDR3 has 18 amino acids. With V trimmed by 0 bases and J by 0 bases, 4 bases remained unmatched. Germline lookup yields CDR1 LGHNA and CDR2 YNFKEQ. This CDR3 reads CASSQDGTGDSTNEKLFF. CDR3 sequence (DNA): TGTGCCAGCAGCCAAGATGGGACAGGGGATTCAACTAATGAAAAACTGTTTTTT.

V gene TRBV4-1 combines with J gene TRBJ2-7, with a weak D call TRBD2 (6 bases). The CDR3 has 15 residues. Trimming left V 4 bases short and J 0 bases short, with 13 bases between. Per the germline V gene, CDR1 is MGHRA and CDR2 is YSYEKL. CDR3: CASSPRLEGSYEQYF. As DNA, the CDR3 is TGCGCCAGCAGCCCTAGACTAGAAGGCTCCTACGAGCAGTACTTC.

The chain joins TRBV28 to TRBJ2-2; the D is unclear. Looked up from germline, CDR1 is MDHEN and CDR2 is SYDVKM. The CDR3 totals 13 residues. V was clipped by 5 bases and J by 7 bases, with 11 bases between them. The CDR3 bases are TGTGCCAGCAGTCCACCGGTTTTCGGGGAGCTGTTTTTT. Amino acids: CASSPPVFGELFF.

V usage is TRBV7-2 and J usage is TRBJ1-3, with D uncertain. Germline lookup yields CDR1 SGHTA and CDR2 FQGNSA. The length of the CDR3 is 13 residues. Between the trimmed V and J ends, which lost 2 bases and 3 bases, there was a span of 5 bases. CDR3 sequence: CASSLWSGNTIYF. The CDR3 DNA sequence: TGTGCCAGCAGCTTATGGAGTGGAAACACCATATATTTT.

The gene calls are TRBV7-8 and TRBJ2-7; no definite D call. CDR3 size: 12 residues. Germline CDR1 SGHVS, CDR2 FQNEAQ. The V gene lost 5 bases and the J gene lost 4 bases, with 9 bases spanning the gap. The CDR3 sequence: CASSPAGYEQYF. CDR3 DNA sequence: TGTGCCAGCAGCCCGGCCGGGTACGAGCAGTACTTC.

This clone occurred a few times. In nucleotides, the CDR3 is TGTGCCAGCAGCGTGGGACAGGGAGGATACGAGCAGTACTTC. Translated: CASSVGQGGYEQYF. This chain links TRBV9 with TRBJ2-7; 9 bases are a match to TRBD1. This CDR3 region has 14 residues. Germline values: CDR1 SGDLS, CDR2 YYNGEE. The V segment lost 2 bases and the J segment 4 bases; nucleotides outside the gene matches: 4.

This rearrangement joins TRBV5-5 to TRBJ1-5; no definite D call. The CDR3 covers 16 residues. Per germline, CDR1 SGHKS and CDR2 YYEKEE (reference sequence). V was clipped by 0 bases and J by 3 bases, with 13 bases between them. For the CDR3, the DNA is TGTGCCAGCAGCTTGGCCGAGGATACCCCCAATCAGCCCCAGCATTTT. Amino acid sequence: CASSLAEDTPNQPQHF.

J is TRBJ1-5 and V is TRBV23-1; no reliable D call. TRBV23-1 is assigned to the ORF class and has an uncertain function. The CDR3 consists of 11 residues. Trimming shortened V by 6 bases and J by 4 bases, and 4 bases separated the two germline ends. CDR3 residues: CASRQNQPQHF. The CDR3 DNA reads as TGCGCCAGCAGACAGAATCAGCCCCAGCATTTT.

This clone was observed a single time. The chain employs TRBV4-1 and TRBJ1-2; TRBD1 matches at 7 bases. Germline V lookup: CDR1 MGHRA, CDR2 YSYEKL. With 2 bases clipped from V and 3 bases from J, the junction kept 15 bases outside the gene matches. The CDR3 is made up of 18 amino acids. CDR3 in amino acids: CASSQPPGQVQGDYGYTF. CDR3 in DNA: TGCGCCAGCAGCCAACCACCTGGACAGGTACAGGGCGACTATGGCTACACCTTC.

The chain uses TRBV7-6 and TRBJ2-7, with 8 bases that match TRBD1. Trimming took 5 bases from V and 5 from J; bases not matched to a gene: 17. The CDR3 has 17 residues. The germline V gene has CDR1 SGHVS and CDR2 FNYEAQ. The CDR3 protein is CASSLGPRGQGGDEQYF. The CDR3 DNA is TGTGCCAGCAGCCTCGGGCCCCGCGGACAGGGAGGCGACGAGCAGTACTTC.

This clone was found once. This chain links TRBV27 with TRBJ2-1; tentative D call: TRBD2 (5 bases). CDR3 length: 13 amino acids. Germline V gene data show CDR1 as MNHEY and CDR2 as SMNVEV (reference sequence). V was clipped by 5 bases and J by 9 bases, with 14 bases between them. The CDR3 nucleotides read TGTGCCAGCAGTGTGCGGAGGAAGCTTGAGCAGTTCTTC. Translation: CASSVRRKLEQFF.

V is TRBV7-2 and J is TRBJ2-7; TRBD2 is a possible D gene (6 bases). The CDR3 runs to 12 residues. The V gene's germline CDR1 is SGHTA and CDR2 FQGNSA. With 8 bases removed from V and 0 bases from J, the gap between germline ends came to 8 bases. Here the CDR3 DNA reads TGTGCCAGCTCGGGAGTCTCCTACGAGCAGTACTTC. Its translation is CASSGVSYEQYF. Full variable domain (outside the CDR3, taken from reference TRBV7-2 and TRBJ2-7): GAGVSQSPSNKVTEKGKDVELRCDPISGHTALYWYRQSLGQGLEFLIYFQGNSAPDKSGLPSDRFSAERTGGSVSTLTIQRTQQEDSAVYLCASSGVSYEQYFGPGTRLTVT.

V usage is TRBV18 and J usage is TRBJ1-6; unclear D gene. This CDR3 comprises 15 residues. Trimming shortened V by 4 bases and J by 5 bases, and 12 bases separated the two germline ends. The germline gives CDR1 KGHSH, CDR2 LQKENI. The CDR3 DNA reads TGTGCCAGCTCACTTGACGGGTCTGATAATTCACCCCTCCACTTT. This encodes CASSLDGSDNSPLHF.